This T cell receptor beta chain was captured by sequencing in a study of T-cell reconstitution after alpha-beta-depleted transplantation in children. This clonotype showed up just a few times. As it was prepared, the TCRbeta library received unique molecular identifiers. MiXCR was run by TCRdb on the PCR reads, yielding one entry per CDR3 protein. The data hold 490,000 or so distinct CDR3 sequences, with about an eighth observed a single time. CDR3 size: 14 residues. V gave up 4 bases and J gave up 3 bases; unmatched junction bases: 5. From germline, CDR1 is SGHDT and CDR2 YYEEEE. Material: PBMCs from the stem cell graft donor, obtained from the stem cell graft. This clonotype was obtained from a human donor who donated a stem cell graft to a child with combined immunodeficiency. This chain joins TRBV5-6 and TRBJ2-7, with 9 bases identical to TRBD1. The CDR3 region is CASSLGQGNYEQYF. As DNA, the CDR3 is TGTGCCAGCAGCCTTGGACAGGGGAACTACGAGCAGTACTTC.